What follows are 25 T cell receptor beta chains derived from one specimen sequenced in a study of CD8 T cells in ankylosing spondylitis. General observations from the study: Ankylosing spondylitis blood seemed to carry a telltale TCR beta motif made of several highly homologous variants.

The antigens for these receptors are not known. In TCRdb, the 5' RACE reads were re-called with MiXCR into one record per CDR3 protein. The data hold some 450,000 distinct CDR3 sequences, with 15% to 20% observed a single time. Material for sequencing was blood, either unsorted or a sorted T cell fraction (not recorded which). All receptors come from a male donor with ankylosing spondylitis.

CDR3 residues: CASSERGQPQHF. The CDR3, as DNA: TGTGCCAGCAGTGAGAGAGGTCAGCCCCAGCATTTT. The chain couples TRBV2 to TRBJ1-5; no clear D. The ends were cut back, 3 bases at V and 6 bases at J, with 6 bases in the middle. Germline CDR1 reads SNHLY; CDR2 reads FYNNEI. The CDR3 spans 12 residues. The variable domain in full, with the rest retrieved from reference TRBV2 and TRBJ1-5, is EPEVTQTPSHQVTQMGQEVILRCVPISNHLYFYWYRQILGQKVEFLVSFYNNEISEKSEIFDDQFSVERPDGSNFTLKIRSTKLEDSAMYFCASSERGQPQHFGDGTRLSIL.

This clonotype has only a few counts. The rearrangement joins TRBV11-2 to TRBJ2-2; 9 bases are a match to TRBD2. CDR1 is SGHAT and CDR2 is FQNNGV in the germline V gene. The CDR3 runs to 19 residues. V was pared by 2 bases and J by 6 bases, with 16 bases of the junction left unmatched. CDR3 coding DNA: TGTGCCAGCAGCTTATGGCCGGCCCGGCTAGCGGGAAGCGCCGGGGAGCTGTTTTTT. Protein sequence: CASSLWPARLAGSAGELFF.

This clonotype was counted only a few times. The rearrangement joins TRBV10-3 to TRBJ2-1, with 9 positions matching TRBD1. The CDR3 loop spans 19 amino acids. Trimming removed 0 bases from V and 2 bases from J; junction bases left unmatched: 11. Germline CDR1 reads ENHRY; CDR2 reads SYGVKD. The CDR3 region is CAISESRAPTGGTYNEQFF. As DNA, the CDR3 is TGTGCCATCAGTGAGTCTCGGGCACCCACAGGGGGCACCTACAATGAGCAGTTCTTC.

This clonotype was found many times. DNA of the CDR3: TGCGCCAGCAGCTTGGTACTAGCGGGCGCCTACGAGCAGTACTTC. Its translation is CASSLVLAGAYEQYF. J is TRBJ2-7 and V is TRBV5-1, with TRBD2 identical over 9 bases. Germline CDR1 reads SGHRS; CDR2 reads YFSETQ. Trimming cost V 0 bases and J 2 bases; bases outside gene matches: 3. The CDR3 sequence is 15 residues long. The whole variable domain, filled in from reference TRBV5-1 and TRBJ2-7, reads KAGVTQTPRYLIKTRGQQVTLSCSPISGHRSVSWYQQTPGQGLQFLFEYFSETQRNKGNFPGRFSGRQFSNSRSEMNVSTLELGDSALYLCASSLVLAGAYEQYFGPGTRLTVT.

This clonotype has a handful of counts. V gene TRBV29-1 combines with J gene TRBJ1-2; 8 bases match TRBD1. Germline V CDR1 and CDR2: SQVTM, ANQGSEA. V lost 7 bases, J lost 5 bases, and 6 bases stayed unmatched. The CDR3 consists of 12 residues. This CDR3 reads CSADRAPYGYTF. In DNA form, the CDR3 reads TGCAGCGCGGACAGGGCACCGTATGGCTACACCTTC.

The chain recombines TRBV2 with TRBJ2-7; D is possibly TRBD1 or TRBD2 (5 bases each). Germline V gene sequence: CDR1 SNHLY, CDR2 FYNNEI. V shed 6 bases and J shed 1 base, with 10 bases lying between them. There are 13 residues in the CDR3. CDR3 amino acids: CASRRDVSYEQYF. The CDR3 DNA reads TGTGCCAGCAGACGGGACGTTTCCTACGAGCAGTACTTC.

This clonotype was recorded a few times. This chain connects TRBV4-3 to TRBJ2-1; 10 bases fit TRBD2. J was trimmed by 3 bases and V by 2 bases; bases with no gene match: 4. The CDR3 consists of 16 residues. Germline assignment: CDR1 LGHNA and CDR2 YSLEER. CDR3 amino acids: CASSQRTSGYYNEQFF. The CDR3 coding sequence is TGCGCCAGCAGCCAAAGGACTAGCGGATACTACAATGAGCAGTTCTTC.

This clonotype was counted only a few times. V usage is TRBV28 and J usage is TRBJ2-2, with 11 nucleotides matching TRBD2. With 4 bases clipped from V and 6 bases from J, the junction kept 10 bases outside the gene matches. The CDR3 extends over 17 amino acids. From germline, CDR1 is MDHEN and CDR2 SYDVKM. The chain's CDR3 is CASSSLAGGMGPGELFF. CDR3 DNA sequence: TGTGCCAGCAGTTCCCTAGCGGGAGGAATGGGGCCCGGGGAGCTGTTTTTT. Full variable domain (rest looked up from reference TRBV28 and TRBJ2-2): DVKVTQSSRYLVKRTGEKVFLECVQDMDHENMFWYRQDPGLGLRLIYFSYDVKMKEKGDIPEGYSVSREKKERFSLILESASTNQTSMYLCASSSLAGGMGPGELFFGEGSRLTVL.

The rearrangement uses TRBV11-2 and TRBJ2-5; the D is unclear. This CDR3 spans 14 amino acids. V lost 5 bases to trimming and J lost 1 base, with 11 bases between them. Germline V gene sequence: CDR1 SGHAT, CDR2 FQNNGV. CDR3 coding DNA: TGTGCCAGCAGCCCTAGACCGTCCCAAGAGACCCAGTACTTC. Protein product: CASSPRPSQETQYF.

The CDR3 bases are TGCAGCGTTCCCGGGACTGTCCTCCAAGAGACCCAGTACTTC. Translated, it gives CSVPGTVLQETQYF. The gene calls are TRBV29-1 and TRBJ2-5, with D possibly matching TRBD2 (6 bases). With 5 bases removed from V and 1 base from J, the gap between germline ends came to 14 bases. The CDR3 sequence is 14 residues long. Germline V gene data show CDR1 as SQVTM and CDR2 as ANQGSEA.

J is TRBJ1-2 and V is TRBV6-2 or TRBV6-3, with 7 nucleotides matching TRBD1. This CDR3 region has 10 residues. V lost 8 bases to trimming and J lost 7 bases; unmatched junction nucleotides: 1. CDR1 is MNHEY, CDR2 SVGEGT, per germline. This CDR3 reads CASRDSGYTF. The CDR3 region has the DNA TGTGCCAGCCGGGACAGTGGCTACACCTTC.

This chain uses TRBV6-1 with TRBJ1-1; no reliable D call. V lost 0 bases and J lost 3, with 8 bases in between. The CDR3 is 14 amino acids. Germline assignment: CDR1 MNHNS and CDR2 SASEGT. CDR3 loop: CASSEAWKDTEAFF. The CDR3 nucleotides are TGTGCCAGCAGTGAAGCGTGGAAGGACACTGAAGCTTTCTTT.

V and J are TRBV5-1 and TRBJ2-3, with 8 bases matching TRBD2. CDR3 length equals 16 residues. Unmatched junction bases numbered 7, after V lost 4 bases and J lost 0 bases. Germline V lookup: CDR1 SGHRS, CDR2 YFSETQ. As DNA, the CDR3 is TGCGCCAGCAGCCCTCCTAGCGGGTCTAGCACAGATACGCAGTATTTT. Amino acid sequence: CASSPPSGSSTDTQYF.

This chain uses TRBV6-1 with TRBJ2-1; TRBD2 agrees at 8 bases. There are 16 residues in the CDR3. CDR1 is MNHNS, CDR2 SASEGT, per germline. V shed 2 bases, J shed 5 bases, and the junction held 8 bases outside the gene matches. The DNA of the CDR3 is TGTGCCAGCAGTGAACGGAAACTAGCGGCGAACAATGAGCAGTTCTTC. This sequence encodes CASSERKLAANNEQFF.

This clonotype has just a few counts. The genes are TRBV27 and TRBJ1-2, with 9 bases identical to TRBD1. The CDR3 is 14 residues long. CDR1 is MNHEY, CDR2 SMNVEV, per germline (reference sequence). The ends lost 5 bases at V and 7 bases at J; junction bases unmatched: 8. The CDR3 is CASSLAGQGSGYTF. The CDR3 DNA reads TGTGCCAGCAGTCTCGCGGGACAGGGCAGTGGCTACACCTTC.

This clonotype was recorded a few times. V gene TRBV11-1 combines with J gene TRBJ2-6; TRBD1 matches at 10 bases. The CDR3 has 19 residues. The junction had 12 bases not matched to a gene; V was cut back by 5 bases and J by 2 bases. Germline CDR1 SGHAT, CDR2 FQDESV (reference sequence). The DNA of the CDR3 is TGTGCCAGCAGCCCAAGACAGGGGGCGGATTTAACTGGGGCCAACGTCCTGACTTTC. Its translation is CASSPRQGADLTGANVLTF. Variable domain in full (rest from reference TRBV11-1 and TRBJ2-6): EAEVAQSPRYKITEKSQAVAFWCDPISGHATLYWYRQILGQGPELLVQFQDESVVDDSQLPKDRFSAERLKGVDSTLKIQPAELGDSAMYLCASSPRQGADLTGANVLTFGAGSRLTVL.

This clonotype was seen a handful of times. The chain couples TRBV18 to TRBJ1-1; D gene ambiguous. The ends were cut back, 0 bases at V and 1 base at J, with 3 bases in the middle. Germline CDR1 is KGHSH and CDR2 is LQKENI. The CDR3 is 13 residues long. For the CDR3, the DNA is TGTGCCAGCTCACCACCATCGAACACTGAAGCTTTCTTT. Protein sequence: CASSPPSNTEAFF.

This clonotype was counted only a few times. This chain links TRBV4-1 with TRBJ2-1; TRBD2 matches at 10 bases. This CDR3 has 16 amino acids. The germline gives CDR1 MGHRA, CDR2 YSYEKL. J was trimmed by 4 bases and V by 2 bases; bases with no gene match: 5. This chain's CDR3 is CASSQKGAGGYNEQFF. For the CDR3, the DNA is TGCGCCAGCAGCCAAAAAGGAGCGGGGGGGTACAATGAGCAGTTCTTC.

This clonotype was detected only a few times. V usage is TRBV28 and J usage is TRBJ2-1; TRBD2 agrees at 8 bases. Trimming removed 4 bases from V and 6 bases from J; junction bases left unmatched: 11. The CDR3 is made up of 16 amino acids. Germline assignment: CDR1 MDHEN and CDR2 SYDVKM. The CDR3, as DNA: TGTGCCAGCAGTTCAATAGCGGGGTCAAGGGGCAATGAGCAGTTCTTC. It yields the protein CASSSIAGSRGNEQFF.

This chain joins TRBV12-3 or TRBV12-4 and TRBJ1-2; D is uncertain. Trimming removed 6 bases from V and 0 bases from J, with 8 bases in between. The CDR3 has 13 residues. The CDR3 DNA reads TGTGCCAGCAGGTCTACAGCTAACTATGGCTACACCTTC. It translates to CASRSTANYGYTF.

In this sample, this clonotype turned up a few times. The genes are TRBV3-1 and TRBJ2-1; D remains ambiguous. Germline V gene data show CDR1 as LGHDT and CDR2 as YNNKEL (reference sequence). The V end lost 3 bases, the J end lost 9 bases, and 12 bases lay between the germline ends. CDR3 length: 13 amino acids. The chain's CDR3 is CASSHPRDFEQFF. The CDR3, as DNA: TGTGCCAGCAGCCACCCTCGCGACTTTGAGCAGTTCTTC.

This clonotype was observed a handful of times. This chain joins TRBV6-1 and TRBJ2-7; TRBD2 aligns across 14 bases. After removal of 6 bases from V and 6 bases from J, the junction contained 7 bases not matched to a gene. Germline values: CDR1 MNHNS, CDR2 SASEGT. This CDR3 is built from 15 residues. The CDR3 here is CASRGTSGSVFEQYF. The CDR3 DNA reads as TGTGCCAGCAGGGGGACTAGCGGGAGTGTTTTCGAGCAGTACTTC.

This clonotype has just a few counts. The rearrangement links TRBV10-3 to TRBJ1-5; no definite D call. Germline V gene sequence: CDR1 ENHRY, CDR2 SYGVKD. The CDR3 has 15 residues. V lost 6 bases to trimming and J lost 0 bases, with 12 bases between them. The CDR3 is CAISATGNSNQPQHF. The CDR3 nucleotides read TGTGCCATCAGCGCCACGGGCAATAGCAATCAGCCCCAGCATTTT.

The chain combines TRBV3-1 with TRBJ2-7; TRBD2 matches 8 bases. The CDR3 is 14 amino acids. CDR1 and CDR2 from the germline V gene are LGHDT and YNNKEL (reference sequence). V trimming: 4 bases; J trimming: 5 bases; junction bases outside the gene matches: 7. Written as DNA, the CDR3 is TGTGCCAGCAGCCGGAGCGGGAGCAGAGACGAGCAGTACTTC. This sequence encodes CASSRSGSRDEQYF.

This clonotype was counted ten times or more. CDR3 sequence (DNA): TGTGCCAGCAGTTTGAAGGAGAACACTGAAGCTTTCTTT. Protein sequence: CASSLKENTEAFF. The chain carries TRBV7-9 and TRBJ1-1; D is unresolved. This CDR3 has 13 residues. Trimming took 6 bases from V and 1 from J, leaving 9 bases between them. Germline CDR1 and CDR2: SEHNR and FQNEAQ (reference sequence). Using reference TRBV7-9 and TRBJ1-1 for the parts outside the CDR3, the full variable domain is DTGVSQNPRHKITKRGQNVTFRCDPISEHNRLYWYRQTLGQGPEFLTYFQNEAQLEKSRLLSDRFSAERPKGSFSTLEIQRTEQGDSAMYLCASSLKENTEAFFGQGTRLTVV.